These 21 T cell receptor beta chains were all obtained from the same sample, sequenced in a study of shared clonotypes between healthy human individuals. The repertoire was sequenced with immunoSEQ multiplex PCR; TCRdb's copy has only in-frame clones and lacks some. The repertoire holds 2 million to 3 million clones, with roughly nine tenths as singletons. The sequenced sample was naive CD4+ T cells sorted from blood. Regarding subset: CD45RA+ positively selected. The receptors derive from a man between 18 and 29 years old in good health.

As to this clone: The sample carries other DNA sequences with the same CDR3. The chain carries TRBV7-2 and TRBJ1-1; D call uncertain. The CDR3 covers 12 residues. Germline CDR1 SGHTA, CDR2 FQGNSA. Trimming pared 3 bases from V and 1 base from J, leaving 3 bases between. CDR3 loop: CASSFGNTEAFF. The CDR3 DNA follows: TGTGCCAGCAGCTTTGGGAACACTGAAGCTTTCTTT.

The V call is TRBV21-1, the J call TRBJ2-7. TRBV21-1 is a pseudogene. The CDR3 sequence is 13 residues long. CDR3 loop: CASSKGREYEQYF. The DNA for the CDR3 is TGTGCCAGCAGCAAAGGAAGGGAATACGAGCAGTACTTC.

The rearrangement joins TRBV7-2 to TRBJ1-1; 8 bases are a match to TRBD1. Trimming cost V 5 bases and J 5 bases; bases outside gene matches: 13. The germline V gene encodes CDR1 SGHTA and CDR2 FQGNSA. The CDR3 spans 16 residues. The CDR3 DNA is TGTGCCAGCAGCCCACCGGGACAGGCGGCACGGACTGAAGCTTTCTTT. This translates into CASSPPGQAARTEAFF.

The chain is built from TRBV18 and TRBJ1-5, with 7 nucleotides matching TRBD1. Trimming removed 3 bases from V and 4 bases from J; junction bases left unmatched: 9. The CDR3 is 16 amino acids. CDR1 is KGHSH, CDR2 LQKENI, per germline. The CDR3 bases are TGTGCCAGCTCACCGGAGACAGGGACCTTAAATCAGCCCCAGCATTTT. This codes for CASSPETGTLNQPQHF.

The CDR3 sequence: CASSQDTGGANRKLFF. Written as DNA, the CDR3 is TGTGCCAGCAGCCAGGACACGGGAGGTGCTAATCGGAAACTGTTTTTT. The V and J genes are TRBV7-2 and TRBJ1-4; TRBD1 is a possible D gene (5 bases). CDR1 is SGHTA, CDR2 FQGNSA, per germline. The CDR3 extends over 16 amino acids. V lost 5 bases and J lost 11, with 24 bases in between. Drawing the rest from reference TRBV7-2 and TRBJ1-4, the complete variable domain is GAGVSQSPSNKVTEKGKDVELRCDPISGHTALYWYRQSLGQGLEFLIYFQGNSAPDKSGLPSDRFSAERTGGSVSTLTIQRTQQEDSAVYLCASSQDTGGANRKLFFGSGTQLSVL.

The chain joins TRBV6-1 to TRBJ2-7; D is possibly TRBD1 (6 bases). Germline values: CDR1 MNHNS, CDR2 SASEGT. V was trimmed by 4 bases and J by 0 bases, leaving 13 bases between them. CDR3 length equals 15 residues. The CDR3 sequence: CASSVYWDTSYEQYF. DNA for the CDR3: TGTGCCAGCAGTGTATACTGGGACACCTCCTACGAGCAGTACTTC.

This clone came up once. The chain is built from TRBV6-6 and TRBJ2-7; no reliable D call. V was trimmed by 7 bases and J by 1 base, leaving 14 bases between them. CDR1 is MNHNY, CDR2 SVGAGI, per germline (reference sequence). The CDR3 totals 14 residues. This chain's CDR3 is CASISKTNSYEQYF. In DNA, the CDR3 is TGTGCCAGCATCTCAAAGACAAATTCCTACGAGCAGTACTTC.

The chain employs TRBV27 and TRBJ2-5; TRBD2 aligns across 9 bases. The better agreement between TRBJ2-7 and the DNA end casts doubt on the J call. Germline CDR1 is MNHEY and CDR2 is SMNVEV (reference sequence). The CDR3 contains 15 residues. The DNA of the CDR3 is TGTGCCAGCAGTTTAACTGGAAGCGGGAGGTACGAGCAGTACTTC. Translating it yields CASSLTGSGRYEQYF.

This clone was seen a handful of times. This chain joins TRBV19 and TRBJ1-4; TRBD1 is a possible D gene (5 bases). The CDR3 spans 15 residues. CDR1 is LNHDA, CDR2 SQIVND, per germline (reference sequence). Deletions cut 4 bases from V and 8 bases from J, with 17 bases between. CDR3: CASSTTGTLWEKLFF. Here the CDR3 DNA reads TGTGCCAGTAGTACTACCGGGACGCTGTGGGAAAAACTGTTTTTT.

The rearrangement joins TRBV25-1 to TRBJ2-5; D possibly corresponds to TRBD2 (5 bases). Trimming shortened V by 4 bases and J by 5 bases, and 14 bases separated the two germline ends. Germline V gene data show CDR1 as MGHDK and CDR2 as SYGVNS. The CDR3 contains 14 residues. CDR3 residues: CASSVAGSKETQYF. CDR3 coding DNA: TGTGCCAGCAGTGTTGCGGGCTCTAAGGAGACCCAGTACTTC.

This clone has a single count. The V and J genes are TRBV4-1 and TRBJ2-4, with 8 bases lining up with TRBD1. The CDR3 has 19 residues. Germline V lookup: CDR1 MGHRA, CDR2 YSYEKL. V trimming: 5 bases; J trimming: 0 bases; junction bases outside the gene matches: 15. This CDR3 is CASSESPGQEKLAKNIQYF. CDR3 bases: TGCGCCAGCAGCGAATCACCGGGACAGGAGAAACTAGCCAAAAACATTCAGTACTTC.

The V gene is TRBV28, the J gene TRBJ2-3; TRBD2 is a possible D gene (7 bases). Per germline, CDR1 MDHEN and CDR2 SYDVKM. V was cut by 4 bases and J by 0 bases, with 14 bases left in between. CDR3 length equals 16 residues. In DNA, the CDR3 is TGTGCCAGCAGTTCCGCGGGGGCGTCTAGCACAGATACGCAGTATTTT. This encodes CASSSAGASSTDTQYF.

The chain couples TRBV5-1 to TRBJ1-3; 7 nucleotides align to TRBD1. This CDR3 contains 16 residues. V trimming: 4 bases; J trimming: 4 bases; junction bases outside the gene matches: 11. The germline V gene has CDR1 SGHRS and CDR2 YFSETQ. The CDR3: CASSPEDRLVGNTIYF. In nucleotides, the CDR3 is TGCGCCAGCAGCCCCGAGGACAGGTTGGTCGGAAACACCATATATTTT.

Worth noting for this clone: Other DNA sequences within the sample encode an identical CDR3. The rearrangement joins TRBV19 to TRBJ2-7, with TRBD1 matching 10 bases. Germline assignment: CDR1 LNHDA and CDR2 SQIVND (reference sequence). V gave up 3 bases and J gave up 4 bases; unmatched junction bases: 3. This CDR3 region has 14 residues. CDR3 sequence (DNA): TGTGCCAGTAGTATCGGACAGGGGGGATACGAGCAGTACTTC. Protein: CASSIGQGGYEQYF. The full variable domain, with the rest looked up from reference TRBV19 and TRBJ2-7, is DGGITQSPKYLFRKEGQNVTLSCEQNLNHDAMYWYRQDPGQGLRLIYYSQIVNDFQKGDIAEGYSVSREKKESFPLTVTSAQKNPTAFYLCASSIGQGGYEQYFGPGTRLTVT.

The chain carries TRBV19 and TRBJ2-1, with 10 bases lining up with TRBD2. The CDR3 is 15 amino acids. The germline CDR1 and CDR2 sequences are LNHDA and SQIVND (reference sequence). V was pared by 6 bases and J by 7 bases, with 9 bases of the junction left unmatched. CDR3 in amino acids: CASSLWRTSGNEQFF. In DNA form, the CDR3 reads TGTGCCAGTAGCCTCTGGAGGACTAGCGGTAATGAGCAGTTCTTC.

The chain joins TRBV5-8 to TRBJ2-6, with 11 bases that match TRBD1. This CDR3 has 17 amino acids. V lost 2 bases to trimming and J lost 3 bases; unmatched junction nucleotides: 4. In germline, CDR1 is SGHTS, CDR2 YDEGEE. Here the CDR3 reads CASSFGQGANGANVLTF. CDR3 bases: TGTGCCAGCAGCTTCGGACAGGGGGCTAATGGGGCCAACGTCCTGACTTTC. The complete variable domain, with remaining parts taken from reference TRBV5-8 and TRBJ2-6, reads EAGVTQSPTHLIKTRGQQATLRCSPISGHTSVYWYQQALGLGLQFLLWYDEGEERNRGNFPPRFSGRQFPNYSSELNVNALELEDSALYLCASSFGQGANGANVLTFGAGSRLTVL.

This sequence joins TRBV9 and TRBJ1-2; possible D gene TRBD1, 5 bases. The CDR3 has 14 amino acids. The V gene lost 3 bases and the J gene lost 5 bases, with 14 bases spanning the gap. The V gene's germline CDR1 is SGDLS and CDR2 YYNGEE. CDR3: CASSATGTQYGYTF. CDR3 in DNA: TGTGCCAGCAGCGCCACCGGGACCCAATATGGCTACACCTTC. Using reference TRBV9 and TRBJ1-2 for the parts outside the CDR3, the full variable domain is DSGVTQTPKHLITATGQRVTLRCSPRSGDLSVYWYQQSLDQGLQFLIQYYNGEERAKGNILERFSAQQFPDLHSELNLSSLELGDSALYFCASSATGTQYGYTFGSGTRLTVV.

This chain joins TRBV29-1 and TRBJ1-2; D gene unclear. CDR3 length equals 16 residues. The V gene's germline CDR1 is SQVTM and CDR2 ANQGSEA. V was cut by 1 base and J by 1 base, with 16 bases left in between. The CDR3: CSVEVVDGLHNYGYTF. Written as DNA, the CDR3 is TGCAGCGTTGAAGTCGTGGACGGGTTACATAACTATGGCTACACCTTC.

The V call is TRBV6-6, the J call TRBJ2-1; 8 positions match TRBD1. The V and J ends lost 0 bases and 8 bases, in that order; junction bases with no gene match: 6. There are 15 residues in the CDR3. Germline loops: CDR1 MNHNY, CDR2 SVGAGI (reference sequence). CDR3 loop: CASSYSMDRVHEQFF. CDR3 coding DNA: TGTGCCAGCAGTTACTCTATGGACAGGGTGCATGAGCAGTTCTTC.

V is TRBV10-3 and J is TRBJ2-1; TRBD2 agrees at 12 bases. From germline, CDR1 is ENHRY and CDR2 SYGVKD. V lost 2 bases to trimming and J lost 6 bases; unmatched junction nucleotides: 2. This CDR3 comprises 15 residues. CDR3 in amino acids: CAISEASGRVNEQFF. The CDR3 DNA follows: TGTGCCATCAGTGAGGCTAGCGGGAGGGTCAATGAGCAGTTCTTC.

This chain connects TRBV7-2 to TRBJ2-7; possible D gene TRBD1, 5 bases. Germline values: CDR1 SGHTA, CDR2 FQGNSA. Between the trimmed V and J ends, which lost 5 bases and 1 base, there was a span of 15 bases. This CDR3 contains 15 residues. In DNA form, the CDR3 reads TGTGCCAGCAGCCGTTCCCCGACAGAGTCCTACGAGCAGTACTTC. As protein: CASSRSPTESYEQYF.